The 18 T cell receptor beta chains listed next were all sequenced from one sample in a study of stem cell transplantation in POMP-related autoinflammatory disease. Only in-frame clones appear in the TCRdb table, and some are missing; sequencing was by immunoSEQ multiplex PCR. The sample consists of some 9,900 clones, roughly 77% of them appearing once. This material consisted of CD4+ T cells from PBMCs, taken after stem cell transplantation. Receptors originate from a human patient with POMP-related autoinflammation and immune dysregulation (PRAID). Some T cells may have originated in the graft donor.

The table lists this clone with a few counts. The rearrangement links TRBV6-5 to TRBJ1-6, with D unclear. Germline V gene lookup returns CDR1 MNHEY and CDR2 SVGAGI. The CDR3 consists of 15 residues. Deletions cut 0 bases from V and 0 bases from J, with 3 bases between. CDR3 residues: CASSYSGSYNSPLHF. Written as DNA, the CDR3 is TGTGCCAGCAGTTACTCTGGCTCCTATAATTCACCCCTCCACTTT.

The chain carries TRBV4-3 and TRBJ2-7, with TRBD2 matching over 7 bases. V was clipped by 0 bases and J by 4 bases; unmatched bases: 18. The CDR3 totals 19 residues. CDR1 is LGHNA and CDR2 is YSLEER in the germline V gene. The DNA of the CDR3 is TGCGCCAGCAGCCAAGATGGGGAGGGGACTCATCAGAGCAAATACGAGCAGTACTTC. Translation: CASSQDGEGTHQSKYEQYF.

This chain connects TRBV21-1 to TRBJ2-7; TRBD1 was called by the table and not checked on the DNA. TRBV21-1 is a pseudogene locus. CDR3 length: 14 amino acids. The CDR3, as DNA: TGTGCCAGCAGCGGGGGGACAGGACCCTACGAGCAGTACTTC. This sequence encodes CASSGGTGPYEQYF.

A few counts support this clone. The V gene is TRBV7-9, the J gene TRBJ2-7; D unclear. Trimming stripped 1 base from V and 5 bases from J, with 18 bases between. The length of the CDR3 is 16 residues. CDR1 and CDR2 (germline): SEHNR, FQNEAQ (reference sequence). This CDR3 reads CASSLEADTRYHEQYF. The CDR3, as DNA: TGTGCCAGCAGCTTAGAGGCTGACACCCGTTATCACGAGCAGTACTTC. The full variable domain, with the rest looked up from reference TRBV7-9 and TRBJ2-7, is DTGVSQNPRHKITKRGQNVTFRCDPISEHNRLYWYRQTLGQGPEFLTYFQNEAQLEKSRLLSDRFSAERPKGSFSTLEIQRTEQGDSAMYLCASSLEADTRYHEQYFGPGTRLTVT.

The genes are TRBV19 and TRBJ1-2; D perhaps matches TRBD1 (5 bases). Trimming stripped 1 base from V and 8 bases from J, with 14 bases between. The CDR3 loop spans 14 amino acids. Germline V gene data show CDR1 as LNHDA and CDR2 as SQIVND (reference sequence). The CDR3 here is CASSIARARAGYTF. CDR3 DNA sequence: TGTGCCAGTAGTATAGCTAGGGCCAGGGCCGGCTACACCTTC.

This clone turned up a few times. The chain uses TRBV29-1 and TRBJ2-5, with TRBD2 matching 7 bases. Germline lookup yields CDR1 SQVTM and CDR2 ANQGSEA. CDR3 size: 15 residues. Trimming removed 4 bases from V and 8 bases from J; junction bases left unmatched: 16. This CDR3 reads CSVGARASGTGTQYF. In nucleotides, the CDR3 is TGCAGCGTTGGAGCCAGGGCTAGCGGTACGGGTACCCAGTACTTC.

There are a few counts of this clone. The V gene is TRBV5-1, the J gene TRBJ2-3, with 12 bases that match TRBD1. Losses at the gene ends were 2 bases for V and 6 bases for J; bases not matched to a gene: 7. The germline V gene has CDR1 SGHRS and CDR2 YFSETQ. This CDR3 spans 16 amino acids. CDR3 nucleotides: TGCGCCAGCAGCTTTCCTAGGGACAGGGGGCTCGATACGCAGTATTTT. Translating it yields CASSFPRDRGLDTQYF. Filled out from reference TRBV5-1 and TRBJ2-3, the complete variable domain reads KAGVTQTPRYLIKTRGQQVTLSCSPISGHRSVSWYQQTPGQGLQFLFEYFSETQRNKGNFPGRFSGRQFSNSRSEMNVSTLELGDSALYLCASSFPRDRGLDTQYFGPGTRLTVL.

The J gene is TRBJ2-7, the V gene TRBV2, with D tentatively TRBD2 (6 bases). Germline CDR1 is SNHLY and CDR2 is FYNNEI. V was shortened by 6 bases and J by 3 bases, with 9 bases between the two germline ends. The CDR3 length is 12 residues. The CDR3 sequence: CASRVADYEQYF. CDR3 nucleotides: TGTGCCAGCAGGGTAGCGGACTACGAGCAGTACTTC. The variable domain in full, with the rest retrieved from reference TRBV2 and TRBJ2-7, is EPEVTQTPSHQVTQMGQEVILRCVPISNHLYFYWYRQILGQKVEFLVSFYNNEISEKSEIFDDQFSVERPDGSNFTLKIRSTKLEDSAMYFCASRVADYEQYFGPGTRLTVT.

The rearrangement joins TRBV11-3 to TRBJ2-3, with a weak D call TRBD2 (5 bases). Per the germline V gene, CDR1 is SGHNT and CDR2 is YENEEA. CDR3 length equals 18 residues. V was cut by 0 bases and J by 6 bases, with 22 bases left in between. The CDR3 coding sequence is TGTGCCAGCAGCTTAGAGTGGTCTAGCAGACAAGGACGGGATACGCAGTATTTT. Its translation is CASSLEWSSRQGRDTQYF.

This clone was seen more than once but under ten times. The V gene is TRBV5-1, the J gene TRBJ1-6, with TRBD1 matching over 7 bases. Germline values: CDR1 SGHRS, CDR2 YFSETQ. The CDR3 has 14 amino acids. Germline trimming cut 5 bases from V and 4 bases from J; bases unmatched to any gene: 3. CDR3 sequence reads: CASSDRAYNSPLHF. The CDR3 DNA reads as TGCGCCAGCAGTGACAGGGCTTATAATTCACCCCTCCACTTT.

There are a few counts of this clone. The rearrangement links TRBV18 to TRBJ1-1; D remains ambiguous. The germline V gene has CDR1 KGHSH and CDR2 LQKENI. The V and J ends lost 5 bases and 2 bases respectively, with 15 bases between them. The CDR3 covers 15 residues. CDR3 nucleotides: TGTGCCAGCTCATCGCGGCTATCTGCTAACACTGAAGCTTTCTTT. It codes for CASSSRLSANTEAFF.

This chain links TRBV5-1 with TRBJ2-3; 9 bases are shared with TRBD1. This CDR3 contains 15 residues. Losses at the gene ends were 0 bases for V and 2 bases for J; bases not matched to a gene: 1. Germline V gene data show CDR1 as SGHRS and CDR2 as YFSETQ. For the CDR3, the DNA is TGCGCCAGCAGCTTGGGGGACAGGGCCACAGATACGCAGTATTTT. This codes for CASSLGDRATDTQYF.

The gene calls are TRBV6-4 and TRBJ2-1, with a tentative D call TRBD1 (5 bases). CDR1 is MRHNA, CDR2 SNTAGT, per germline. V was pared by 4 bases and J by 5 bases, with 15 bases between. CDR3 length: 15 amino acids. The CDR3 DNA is TGTGCCAGCAGTGTTAAAGGACAAGGTCACAATGAGCAGTTCTTC. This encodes CASSVKGQGHNEQFF.

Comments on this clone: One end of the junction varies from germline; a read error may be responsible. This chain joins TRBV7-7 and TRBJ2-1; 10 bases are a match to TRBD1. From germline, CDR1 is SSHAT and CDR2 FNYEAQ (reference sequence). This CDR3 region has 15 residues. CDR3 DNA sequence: TGTGCTAGCAGCTCCGGGACAGGGGACTACAATGAGCAGTTCTTC. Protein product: CASSSGTGDYNEQFF.

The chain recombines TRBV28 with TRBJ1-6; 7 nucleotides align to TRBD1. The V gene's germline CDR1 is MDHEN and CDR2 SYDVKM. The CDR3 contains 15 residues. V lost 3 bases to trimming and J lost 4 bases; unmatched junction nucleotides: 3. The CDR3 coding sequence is TGTGCCAGCAGTTTGGACAGGAGATATAATTCACCCCTCCACTTT. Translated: CASSLDRRYNSPLHF.

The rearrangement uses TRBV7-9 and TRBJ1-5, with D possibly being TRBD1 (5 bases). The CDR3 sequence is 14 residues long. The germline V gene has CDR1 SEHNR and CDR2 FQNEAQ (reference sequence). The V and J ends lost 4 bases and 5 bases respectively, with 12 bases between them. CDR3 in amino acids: CASSSRDGYQPQHF. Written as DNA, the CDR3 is TGTGCCAGCAGCTCCCGGGACGGTTATCAGCCCCAGCATTTT.

DNA of the CDR3: TGTGCCAGCAGCTTAAGGCGGAATAATGAAAAACTGTTTTTT. It encodes CASSLRRNNEKLFF. The V call is TRBV11-2, the J call TRBJ1-4; D call uncertain. The CDR3 length is 14 residues. Looked up from germline, CDR1 is SGHAT and CDR2 is FQNNGV. Trimming cost V 2 bases and J 4 bases, with 8 bases left between them. Complete variable domain (other parts from reference TRBV11-2 and TRBJ1-4): EAGVAQSPRYKIIEKRQSVAFWCNPISGHATLYWYQQILGQGPKLLIQFQNNGVVDDSQLPKDRFSAERLKGVDSTLKIQPAKLEDSAVYLCASSLRRNNEKLFFGSGTQLSVL.

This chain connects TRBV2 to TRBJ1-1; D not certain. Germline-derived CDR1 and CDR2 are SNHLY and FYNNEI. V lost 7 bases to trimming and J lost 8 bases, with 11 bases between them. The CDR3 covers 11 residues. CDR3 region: CASIGRTEAFF. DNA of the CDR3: TGTGCCAGCATTGGGCGGACGGAAGCTTTCTTT.